This T cell receptor beta chain came from a study of cytomegalovirus exposure and HLA in healthy donors. Study-wide points: A prior analysis recorded that most TCR beta V segments were productive about 87% or about 30% of the time.

With regard to this clone: Antigen specificity is unknown.

The PCR was carried out with 60 Vbeta primers and 13 Jbeta primers. Only in-frame clones appear in the TCRdb table, and some are missing; sequencing was by immunoSEQ multiplex PCR. Of 200,000 to 300,000 clones listed, about four fifths are singletons. Germline V lookup: CDR1 SGHNT, CDR2 YENEEA. The V end lost 0 bases, the J end lost 8 bases, and 16 bases lay between the germline ends. This CDR3 is 16 amino acids long. The chain employs TRBV11-3 and TRBJ1-4, with a weak D call TRBD1 (6 bases). The sequence derives from a woman between 40 and 50 years old in good health and CMV-seropositive. Material for sequencing was PBMCs. The CDR3 sequence is CASSLDGGGGEEKLFF. DNA of the CDR3: TGTGCCAGCAGCTTAGATGGAGGGGGAGGGGAGGAAAAACTGTTTTTT.